The present T cell receptor beta chain was sequenced within a study of regulatory and conventional T cells in RAG deficiency. Regulatory T cells were sorted from blood as CD4+ CD25-high CD127-low cells. CDR3 length: 12 residues. V was pared by 3 bases and J by 4 bases, with 6 bases between. CDR1 and CDR2 (germline): KGHSH, LQKENI. This clone was seen only once. Data came from immunoSEQ multiplex PCR; TCRdb stores just in-frame clones and leaves some out. The data show some 28,000 clones, around 90% seen once. This sample was shared with a second study, whose subject was regulatory T cells. From that second work: Primers: 52 TRBV forward and 13 TRBJ reverse.

The TCR comes from a human donor in good health. The sequenced sample consisted of Tregs sorted from blood. V gene TRBV18 combines with J gene TRBJ2-5, with D unresolved. This chain's CDR3 is CASSPARETQYF. The DNA for the CDR3 is TGTGCCAGCTCACCCGCTCGAGAGACCCAGTACTTC.